A selection of T cell receptor beta chains follows, all from one sample in a study of cytomegalovirus exposure and HLA in healthy donors. The assay was immunoSEQ multiplex PCR, and TCRdb's table has in-frame clones only and misses some. The sample carries some 59,000 clones, roughly nine tenths recorded once. Sequenced sample: PBMCs. The origin of the receptors is a woman aged 18-29 years in good health and CMV-seropositive. Both conserved end residues are trimmed from each CDR3. The order of the fields is V gene, D gene, J gene, CDR3 protein. A D gene is named only where the DNA matches it firmly.

V: TRBV30; D: .; J: TRBJ2-7; CDR3: ACRTAPGTYEQY
V: TRBV4-1; D: TRBD2; J: TRBJ2-5; CDR3: ASSQGGGRETQY
V: TRBV15; D: TRBD1; J: TRBJ2-3; CDR3: ATSSVQGSLGDTQY
V: TRBV11-2; D: .; J: TRBJ2-5; CDR3: ASRGGLKETQY
V: TRBV5-4; D: TRBD1; J: TRBJ2-7; CDR3: ASSLSLDRAYEQY
V: TRBV5-1; D: .; J: TRBJ2-2; CDR3: ASSLSTGELF
V: TRBV7-9; D: TRBD1; J: TRBJ1-2; CDR3: ASSLVGTGGSTGYT
V: TRBV6-1; D: TRBD1; J: TRBJ2-4; CDR3: ASSDRQGIKKNIQY
V: TRBV6-6; D: TRBD1; J: TRBJ1-1; CDR3: ASSFRQGVNTEAF
V: TRBV25-1; D: TRBD1; J: TRBJ1-2; CDR3: ASSLTGGYGYT
V: TRBV9; D: TRBD2; J: TRBJ2-3; CDR3: ASGPGTTTDTQY
V: TRBV5-1; D: TRBD1; J: TRBJ2-1; CDR3: ASSGGQGAYNEQF
V: TRBV29-1; D: .; J: TRBJ2-3; CDR3: SVEGRFTDTQY
V: TRBV9; D: .; J: TRBJ2-7; CDR3: ASSPSRQGFREQY